Below are 7 T cell receptor beta chains sequenced from a single sample in a study of sequential checkpoint blockade in melanoma. Treatment noted: randomized to nivolumab then ipilimumab (arm A) or the reverse (arm B). Produced via immunoSEQ multiplex PCR; TCRdb's table is partial and in-frame only. The repertoire holds about 11,000 clones, with less than 80% as singletons. Sequencing used CD8+ T cells sorted from blood (inferred from file names), obtained from a patient given nivolumab and ipilimumab in sequence. These receptors were taken from a human donor with melanoma.

In this sample, this clone turned up once. The chain has TRBV7-3 and TRBJ2-1; a weak D match, TRBD2 (6 bases). V shed 5 bases and J shed 4 bases, with 18 bases lying between them. CDR3 length equals 16 residues. Germline V CDR1 and CDR2: SGHTA, FQGTGA. CDR3: CASSPRLSGPYNEQFF. CDR3 in DNA: TGTGCCAGCAGCCCGAGACTTAGCGGACCATACAATGAGCAGTTCTTC.

In its sample, this clone was seen a few times. The rearrangement uses TRBV4-2 and TRBJ2-5, with 7 bases matching TRBD2. With 1 base clipped from V and 0 bases from J, the junction kept 2 bases outside the gene matches. Per germline, CDR1 LGHNA and CDR2 YNFKEQ. This CDR3 is 15 amino acids long. CDR3 coding DNA: TGTGCCAGCAGCCAAGGGGCGGGGGACCAAGAGACCCAGTACTTC. Protein: CASSQGAGDQETQYF.

The chain recombines TRBV4-1 with TRBJ2-7; D unresolved. CDR3 length: 12 residues. Trimming pared 2 bases from V and 6 bases from J, leaving 8 bases between. Germline CDR1 MGHRA, CDR2 YSYEKL. The DNA for the CDR3 is TGCGCCAGCAGCCAAATAGCTGGCGAGCAGTACTTC. Its protein is CASSQIAGEQYF.

The J gene is TRBJ2-7, the V gene TRBV19; 7 nucleotides agree with TRBD1. CDR3 size: 15 residues. Trimming at V came to 5 bases and at J to 0 bases, leaving 7 bases not matched to a gene. Germline V lookup: CDR1 LNHDA, CDR2 SQIVND (reference sequence). CDR3: CASSPGQESSYEQYF. CDR3 DNA: TGTGCCAGTAGTCCTGGACAGGAGAGCTCCTACGAGCAGTACTTC.

The chain carries TRBV5-1 and TRBJ2-1; TRBD1 is a possible D gene (5 bases). The CDR3 contains 15 residues. V shed 5 bases and J shed 5 bases, with 17 bases lying between them. Germline V lookup: CDR1 SGHRS, CDR2 YFSETQ. The CDR3 sequence is CASRPPQALNNEQFF. The CDR3 nucleotides are TGCGCCAGCAGACCTCCACAGGCCCTTAACAATGAGCAGTTCTTC.

The V gene is TRBV9, the J gene TRBJ1-1; TRBD1 matches 10 bases. The germline V gene has CDR1 SGDLS and CDR2 YYNGEE. The V segment lost 4 bases and the J segment 6 bases; nucleotides outside the gene matches: 3. This CDR3 spans 13 amino acids. For the CDR3, the DNA is TGTGCCAGCAGCACGGGACAGGGGCCTGAAGCTTTCTTT. Its protein is CASSTGQGPEAFF.

The chain has TRBV5-1 and TRBJ2-3; 12 bases map to TRBD2. This CDR3 is built from 16 residues. The germline V gene has CDR1 SGHRS and CDR2 YFSETQ. With V trimmed by 0 bases and J by 2 bases, 1 base remained unmatched. The CDR3 DNA is TGCGCCAGCAGCTTGGGACTAGCGGGGGCCACAGATACGCAGTATTTT. Residues: CASSLGLAGATDTQYF.